Each of the 17 T cell receptor beta chains below was sequenced from the same sample in a study of naive and memory T cell subsets. Amplification of ligated cDNA took four PCR rounds with SP2 and nested alpha and beta constant primers. TCRdb ran MiXCR on the 5' RACE reads and lists one entry per CDR3 protein. The profile covers over 45,000 distinct CDR3 sequences, with 6% to 8.5% appearing a single time and nearly 10% taken by the ten largest. TCR cDNA received a 3' ligated oligonucleotide that carried a UMI. The receptors stem from a female donor in good health.

Note on this clonotype: Since a much larger clone is just one base distant, this may be a read error. The V gene is TRBV7-2, the J gene TRBJ2-7; D possibly corresponds to TRBD1 (6 bases). Germline-derived CDR1 and CDR2 are SGHTA and FQGNSA. CDR3 length equals 13 residues. CDR3 coding DNA: TGTGTCAGCAGCCTCGACAGGAAATACGAGCAGTACTTC. It encodes CVSSLDRKYEQYF.

On this clonotype: With a much larger clone just one base away, this may be a read error. This rearrangement joins TRBV6-6 to TRBJ1-2, with 9 positions matching TRBD1. This CDR3 is built from 15 residues. Germline assignment: CDR1 MNHNY and CDR2 SVGAGI (reference sequence). CDR3 sequence (DNA): TGTGCCAGCGGTTACTTCAGGACAGGGGACTATGGCTACACCTTC. This sequence encodes CASGYFRTGDYGYTF.

V usage is TRBV7-9 and J usage is TRBJ2-1, with a weak D call TRBD2 (5 bases). Germline loops: CDR1 SEHNR, CDR2 FQNEAQ (reference sequence). The CDR3 contains 13 residues. The V end lost 4 bases, the J end lost 8 bases, and 12 bases lay between the germline ends. This CDR3 is CASSSLVSYEQFF. CDR3 coding DNA: TGTGCCAGCAGCTCACTAGTATCCTATGAGCAGTTCTTC.

This clonotype was picked up a small number of times. This chain uses TRBV29-1 with TRBJ1-6, with TRBD1 matching over 10 bases. The CDR3 is made up of 13 amino acids. CDR1 SQVTM and CDR2 ANQGSEA come from the germline V gene. Trimming took 7 bases from V and 7 from J; bases not matched to a gene: 4. This CDR3 is CSAATGGNSPLHF. The CDR3, as DNA: TGCAGCGCCGCGACAGGGGGCAATTCACCCCTCCACTTT.

This clonotype occurred a few times. The chain has TRBV20-1 and TRBJ2-3, with D uncertain. There are 13 residues in the CDR3. Trimming shortened V by 2 bases and J by 0 bases, and 6 bases separated the two germline ends. Germline CDR1 DFQATT, CDR2 SNEGSKA (reference sequence). The CDR3 DNA reads TGCAGTGCTAGATTTACTAGCACAGATACGCAGTATTTT. Its protein is CSARFTSTDTQYF.

The chain links TRBV5-1 to TRBJ2-7; D is perhaps TRBD1 or TRBD2 (5 bases each). The CDR3 is 15 amino acids. Trimming left V 3 bases short and J 1 base short, with 14 bases between. Germline V gene data show CDR1 as SGHRS and CDR2 as YFSETQ. As DNA, the CDR3 is TGCGCCAGCAGCTGGGGGACCCTCCGGTCCTACGAGCAGTACTTC. Encoded protein: CASSWGTLRSYEQYF.

This clonotype was seen only a few times. The chain recombines TRBV6-5 with TRBJ1-2, with D tentatively TRBD1 (6 bases). Germline V gene lookup returns CDR1 MNHEY and CDR2 SVGAGI. There are 15 residues in the CDR3. V lost 2 bases and J lost 1, with 11 bases in between. CDR3 nucleotide sequence: TGTGCCAGCAGTTACACAGGGCGGGGTAACTATGGCTACACCTTC. Amino acid sequence: CASSYTGRGNYGYTF.

This clonotype was seen at least ten times. The V gene is TRBV28, the J gene TRBJ2-7; a possible D gene is TRBD1 (6 bases). Germline V gene data show CDR1 as MDHEN and CDR2 as SYDVKM. V was shortened by 4 bases and J by 3 bases, with 13 bases between the two germline ends. The CDR3 extends over 14 amino acids. CDR3 loop: CASSSGGQFYEQYF. The CDR3, as DNA: TGTGCCAGCAGTTCCGGTGGACAGTTCTACGAGCAGTACTTC.

The chain combines TRBV21-1 with TRBJ1-5. TRBV21-1 is a pseudogene locus. The CDR3 contains 17 residues. In DNA form, the CDR3 reads TGTGCCAGCAGCAAATTATCCGGCAGGGCCACTCCAGGGCCCCAGCATTTT. This encodes CASSKLSGRATPGPQHF.

CDR3 DNA: TGTGCCAGCAGTTCGCCGTCCAGGGTCGTCCGGGATACGCAGTATTTT. This codes for CASSSPSRVVRDTQYF. This chain links TRBV6-2 or TRBV6-3 with TRBJ2-3, with D possibly TRBD1 on 5 matching bases. Germline CDR1 and CDR2: MNHEY and SVGEGT. The CDR3 is made up of 16 amino acids. Trimming pared 4 bases from V and 6 bases from J, leaving 20 bases between.

The chain employs TRBV4-3 and TRBJ2-2, with D maybe TRBD2 (6 bases). This CDR3 is 19 amino acids long. The V gene lost 1 base and the J gene lost 1 base, with 19 bases spanning the gap. Per the germline V gene, CDR1 is LGHNA and CDR2 is YSLEER. CDR3 sequence (DNA): TGCGCCAGCAGCCAAGGGAGATGGCGGGGAAAGAGGAACACCGGGGAGCTGTTTTTT. Protein sequence: CASSQGRWRGKRNTGELFF.

This clonotype came up many times. The chain joins TRBV15 to TRBJ1-5, with a weak D call TRBD1 (5 bases). Germline CDR1 and CDR2: LNHNV and YYDKDF (reference sequence). This CDR3 has 17 residues. The V end was cut by 4 bases, the J end by 0 bases, with 16 bases between. CDR3 DNA sequence: TGTGCCACCAGCAAGGGACGGAGTCTATATAGCAATCAGCCCCAGCATTTT. This gives the protein CATSKGRSLYSNQPQHF.

In this sample, this clonotype turned up many times. The V gene is TRBV6-6, the J gene TRBJ1-3; no firm D call. With 9 bases removed from V and 3 bases from J, the gap between germline ends came to 18 bases. This CDR3 is built from 15 residues. Germline lookup yields CDR1 MNHNY and CDR2 SVGAGI (reference sequence). CDR3 sequence: CASRTAAEGGNTIYF. The CDR3, as DNA: TGTGCCAGTCGGACGGCGGCTGAGGGTGGAAACACCATATATTTT.

This clonotype was counted only a few times. V gene TRBV6-5 combines with J gene TRBJ1-1, with D uncertain. V lost 6 bases to trimming and J lost 4 bases, with 18 bases between them. Germline lookup yields CDR1 MNHEY and CDR2 SVGAGI. The CDR3 loop spans 15 amino acids. Here the CDR3 DNA reads TGTGCCAGCAGCTCCGTGGGTCTACCGGGCACTGAAGCTTTCTTT. Translation: CASSSVGLPGTEAFF.

This clonotype was seen many times. The chain has TRBV20-1 and TRBJ2-2, with 7 positions matching TRBD1. This CDR3 has 14 residues. The trim removed 5 bases at V and 2 bases at J, leaving 5 bases unmatched. Germline CDR1 reads DFQATT; CDR2 reads SNEGSKA (reference sequence). CDR3 DNA: TGCAGTGCTCAGGGACAGCTCAACACCGGGGAGCTGTTTTTT. This sequence encodes CSAQGQLNTGELFF.

The table lists this clonotype with many counts. The rearrangement uses TRBV7-2 and TRBJ1-1; D is unclear. The V gene's germline CDR1 is SGHTA and CDR2 FQGNSA. This CDR3 is built from 14 residues. V shed 7 bases and J shed 1 base, with 13 bases lying between them. CDR3 in amino acids: CASTKLQGNTEAFF. The CDR3 bases are TGTGCCAGCACCAAACTCCAAGGGAACACTGAAGCTTTCTTT.

There are many counts of this clonotype. The chain joins TRBV4-3 to TRBJ2-1, with D perhaps matching TRBD2 (6 bases). CDR1 LGHNA and CDR2 YSLEER come from the germline V gene. The CDR3 consists of 16 residues. The germline V and J ends were trimmed by 0 bases and 5 bases, with 14 bases remaining between them. CDR3 loop: CASSQDRASANNEQFF. For the CDR3, the DNA is TGCGCCAGCAGCCAAGATCGGGCTAGCGCGAACAATGAGCAGTTCTTC.